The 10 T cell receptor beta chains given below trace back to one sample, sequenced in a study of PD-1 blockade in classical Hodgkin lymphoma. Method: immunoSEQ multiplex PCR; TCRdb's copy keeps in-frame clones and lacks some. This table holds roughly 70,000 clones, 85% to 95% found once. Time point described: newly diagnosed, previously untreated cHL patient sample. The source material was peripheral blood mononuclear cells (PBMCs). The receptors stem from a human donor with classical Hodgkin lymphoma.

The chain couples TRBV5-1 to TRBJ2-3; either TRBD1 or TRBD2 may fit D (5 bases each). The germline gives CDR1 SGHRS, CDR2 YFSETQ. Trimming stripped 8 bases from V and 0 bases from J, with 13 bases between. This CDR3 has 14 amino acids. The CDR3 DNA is TGCGCCAGTTCAGGGAGTACTAGCACAGATACGCAGTATTTT. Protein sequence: CASSGSTSTDTQYF. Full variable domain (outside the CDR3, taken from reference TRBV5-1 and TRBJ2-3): KAGVTQTPRYLIKTRGQQVTLSCSPISGHRSVSWYQQTPGQGLQFLFEYFSETQRNKGNFPGRFSGRQFSNSRSEMNVSTLELGDSALYLCASSGSTSTDTQYFGPGTRLTVL.

The CDR3 DNA is TGTGCCAGCAGCTTGGAGGGCAGTAACACCGGGGAGCTGTTTTTT. It codes for CASSLEGSNTGELFF. The chain carries TRBV5-8 and TRBJ2-2; D call uncertain. V lost 0 bases, J lost 2 bases, and 8 bases lay in between. The CDR3 has 15 amino acids. The V gene's germline CDR1 is SGHTS and CDR2 YDEGEE.

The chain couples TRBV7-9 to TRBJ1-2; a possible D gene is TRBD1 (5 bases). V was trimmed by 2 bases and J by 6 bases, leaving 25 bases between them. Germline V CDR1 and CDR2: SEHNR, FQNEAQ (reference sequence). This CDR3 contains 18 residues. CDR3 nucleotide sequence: TGTGCCAGCAGCTTAAGAAGGTTACGGAGCGGAGGGGCGGATGGCTACACCTTC. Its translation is CASSLRRLRSGGADGYTF. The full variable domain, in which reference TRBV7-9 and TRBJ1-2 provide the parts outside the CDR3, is DTGVSQNPRHKITKRGQNVTFRCDPISEHNRLYWYRQTLGQGPEFLTYFQNEAQLEKSRLLSDRFSAERPKGSFSTLEIQRTEQGDSAMYLCASSLRRLRSGGADGYTFGSGTRLTVV.

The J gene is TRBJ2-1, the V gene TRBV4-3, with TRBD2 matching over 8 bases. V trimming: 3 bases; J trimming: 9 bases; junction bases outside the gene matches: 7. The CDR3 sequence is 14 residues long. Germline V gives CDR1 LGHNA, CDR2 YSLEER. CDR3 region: CASSQGLVPGEQFF. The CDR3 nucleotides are TGCGCCAGCAGCCAGGGACTAGTGCCGGGTGAGCAGTTCTTC.

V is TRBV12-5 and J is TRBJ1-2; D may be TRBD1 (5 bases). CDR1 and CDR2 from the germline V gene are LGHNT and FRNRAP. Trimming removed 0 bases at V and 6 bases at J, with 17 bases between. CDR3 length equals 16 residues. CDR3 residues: CASGLVGEGLDDGYTF. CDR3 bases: TGTGCTAGTGGTTTGGTAGGGGAAGGGTTGGACGATGGCTACACCTTC.

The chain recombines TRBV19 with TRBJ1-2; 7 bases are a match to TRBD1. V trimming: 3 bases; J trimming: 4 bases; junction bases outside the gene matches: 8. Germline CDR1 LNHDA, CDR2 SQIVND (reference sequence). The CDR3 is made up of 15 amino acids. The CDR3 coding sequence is TGTGCCAGTAGTATTATGAGCGCAGGGGGCTATGGCTACACCTTC. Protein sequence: CASSIMSAGGYGYTF.

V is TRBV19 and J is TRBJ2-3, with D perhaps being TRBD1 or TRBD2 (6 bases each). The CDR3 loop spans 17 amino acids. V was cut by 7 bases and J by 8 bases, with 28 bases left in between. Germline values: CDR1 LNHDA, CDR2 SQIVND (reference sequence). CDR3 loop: CASTPAPGAGNPGTQYF. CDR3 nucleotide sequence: TGTGCCAGTACTCCCGCACCGGGGGCGGGGAACCCGGGTACGCAGTATTTT.

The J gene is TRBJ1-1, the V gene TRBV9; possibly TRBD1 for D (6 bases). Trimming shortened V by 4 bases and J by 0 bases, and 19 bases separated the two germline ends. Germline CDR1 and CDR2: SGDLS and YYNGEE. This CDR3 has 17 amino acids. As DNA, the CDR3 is TGTGCCAGCAGCCCTAAACGGGGGCAGAAGATGAACACTGAAGCTTTCTTT. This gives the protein CASSPKRGQKMNTEAFF.

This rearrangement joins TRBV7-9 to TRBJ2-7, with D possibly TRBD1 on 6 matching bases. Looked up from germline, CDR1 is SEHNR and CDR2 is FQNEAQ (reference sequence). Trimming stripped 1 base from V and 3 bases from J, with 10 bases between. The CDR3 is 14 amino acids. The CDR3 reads CASSLGPGHYEQYF. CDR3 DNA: TGTGCCAGCAGCTTAGGGCCGGGACACTACGAGCAGTACTTC.

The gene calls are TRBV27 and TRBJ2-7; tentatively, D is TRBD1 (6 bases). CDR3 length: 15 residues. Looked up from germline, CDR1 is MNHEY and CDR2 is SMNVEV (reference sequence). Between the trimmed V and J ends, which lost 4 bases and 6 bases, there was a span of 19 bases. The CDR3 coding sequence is TGTGCCAGCAGTTCAGGACAGATCCTCGTTGGCGAGCAGTACTTC. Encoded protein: CASSSGQILVGEQYF.